The T cell receptor (beta chain) described here comes from a study of cytomegalovirus exposure and HLA in healthy donors. Study summary: The study placed 80% to 85% of its 398 genotyped donors in the Caucasian-associated ancestry cluster.

Study-wide findings and caveats: A highly shared variant cluster was judged a likely technical artifact. A few V segments could not be told apart, such as TRBV6-2 and TRBV6-3, and were left out. Common viral pathogens were later found to be apparently linked to several of the most significant clusters.

On this clone: Its antigen remains unidentified.

The V gene's germline CDR1 is MGHRA and CDR2 YSYEKL. The V and J ends lost 0 bases and 4 bases, in that order; junction bases with no gene match: 7. The CDR3 has 18 residues. The PCR ran on 60 Vbeta and 13 Jbeta primers. Using immunoSEQ multiplex PCR, the repertoire was profiled, and TCRdb retains in-frame clones only, with some absent. Of 160,000 or so clones listed, roughly 80% are singletons. The sample taken for sequencing was PBMCs. This receptor was taken from a man aged 50-60 years in good health and CMV-seropositive. V gene TRBV4-1 combines with J gene TRBJ2-2; TRBD2 agrees at 11 bases. The CDR3 region has the DNA TGCGCCAGCAGCCAAGAAGACCTAGCGGGGGGCCGCACCGGGGAGCTGTTTTTT. It specifies CASSQEDLAGGRTGELFF.